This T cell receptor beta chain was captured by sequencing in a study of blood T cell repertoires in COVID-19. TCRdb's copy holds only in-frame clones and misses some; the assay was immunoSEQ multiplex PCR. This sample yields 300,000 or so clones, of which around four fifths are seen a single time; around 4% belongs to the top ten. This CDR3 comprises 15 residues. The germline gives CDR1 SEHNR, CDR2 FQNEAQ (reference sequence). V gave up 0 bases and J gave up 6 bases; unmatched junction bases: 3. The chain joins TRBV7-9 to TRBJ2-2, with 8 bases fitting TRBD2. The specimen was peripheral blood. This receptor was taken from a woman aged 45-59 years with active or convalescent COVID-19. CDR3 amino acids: CASSLATSVPGELFF. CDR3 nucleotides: TGTGCCAGCAGCTTAGCGACTAGCGTTCCCGGGGAGCTGTTTTTT.